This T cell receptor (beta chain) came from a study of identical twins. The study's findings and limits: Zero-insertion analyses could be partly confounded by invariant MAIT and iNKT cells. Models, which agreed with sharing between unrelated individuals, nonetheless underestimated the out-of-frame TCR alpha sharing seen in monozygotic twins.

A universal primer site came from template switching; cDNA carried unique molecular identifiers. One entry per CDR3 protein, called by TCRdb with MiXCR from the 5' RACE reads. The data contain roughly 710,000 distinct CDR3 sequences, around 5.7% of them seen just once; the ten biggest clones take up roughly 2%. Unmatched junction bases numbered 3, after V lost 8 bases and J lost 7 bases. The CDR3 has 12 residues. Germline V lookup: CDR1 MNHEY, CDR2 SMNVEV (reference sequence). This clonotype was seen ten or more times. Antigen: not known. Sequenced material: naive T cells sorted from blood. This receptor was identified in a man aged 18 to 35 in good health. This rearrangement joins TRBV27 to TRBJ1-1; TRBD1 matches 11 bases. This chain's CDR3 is CASGTGGNEAFF. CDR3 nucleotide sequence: TGTGCCAGCGGGACAGGGGGGAATGAAGCTTTCTTT.